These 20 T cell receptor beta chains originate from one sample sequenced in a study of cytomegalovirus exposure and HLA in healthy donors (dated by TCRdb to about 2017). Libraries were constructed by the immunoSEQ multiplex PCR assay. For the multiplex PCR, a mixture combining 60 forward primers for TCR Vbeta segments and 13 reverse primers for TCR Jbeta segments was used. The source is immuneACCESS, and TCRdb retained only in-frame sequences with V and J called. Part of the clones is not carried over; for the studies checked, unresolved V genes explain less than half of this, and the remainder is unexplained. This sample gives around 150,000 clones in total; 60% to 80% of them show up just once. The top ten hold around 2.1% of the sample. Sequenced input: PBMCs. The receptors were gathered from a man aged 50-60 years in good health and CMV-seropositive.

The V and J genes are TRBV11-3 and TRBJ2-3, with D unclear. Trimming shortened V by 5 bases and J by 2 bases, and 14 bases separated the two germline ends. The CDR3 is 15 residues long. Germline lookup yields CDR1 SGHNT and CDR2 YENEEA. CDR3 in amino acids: CASSQRPLSTDTQYF. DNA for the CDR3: TGTGCCAGCAGCCAGAGGCCGTTGTCCACAGATACGCAGTATTTT.

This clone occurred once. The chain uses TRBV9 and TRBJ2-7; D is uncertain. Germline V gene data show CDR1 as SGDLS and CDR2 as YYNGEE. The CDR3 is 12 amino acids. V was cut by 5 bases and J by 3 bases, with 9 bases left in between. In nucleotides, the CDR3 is TGTGCCAGCAGTAGATCCGACTACGAGCAGTACTTC. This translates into CASSRSDYEQYF.

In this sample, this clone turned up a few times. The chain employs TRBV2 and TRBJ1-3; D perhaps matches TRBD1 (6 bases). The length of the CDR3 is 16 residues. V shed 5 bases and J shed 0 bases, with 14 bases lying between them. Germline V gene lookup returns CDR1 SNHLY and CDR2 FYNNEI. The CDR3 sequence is CASSQPGHNSGNTIYF. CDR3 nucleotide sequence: TGTGCCAGCAGTCAGCCGGGACACAACTCTGGAAACACCATATATTTT.

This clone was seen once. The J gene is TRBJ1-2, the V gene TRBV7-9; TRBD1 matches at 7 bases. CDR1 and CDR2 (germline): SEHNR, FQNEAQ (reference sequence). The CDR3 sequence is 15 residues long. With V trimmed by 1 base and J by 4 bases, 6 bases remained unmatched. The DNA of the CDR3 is TGTGCCAGCAGCTTAGTGGCGGGACAGAGCTATGGCTACACCTTC. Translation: CASSLVAGQSYGYTF.

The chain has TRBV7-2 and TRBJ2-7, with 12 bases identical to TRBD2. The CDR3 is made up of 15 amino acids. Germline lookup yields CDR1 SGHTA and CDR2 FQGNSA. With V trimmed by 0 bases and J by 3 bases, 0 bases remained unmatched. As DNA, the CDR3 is TGTGCCAGCAGCTTAGCGACTAGCGGGGGCTACGAGCAGTACTTC. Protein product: CASSLATSGGYEQYF.

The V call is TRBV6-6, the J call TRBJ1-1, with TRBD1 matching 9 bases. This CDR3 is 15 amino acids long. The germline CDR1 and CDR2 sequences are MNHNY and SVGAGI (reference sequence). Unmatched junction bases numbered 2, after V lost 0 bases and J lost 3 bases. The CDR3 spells CASSYSTGGYTEAFF. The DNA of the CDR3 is TGTGCCAGCAGTTACTCGACAGGGGGGTACACTGAAGCTTTCTTT.

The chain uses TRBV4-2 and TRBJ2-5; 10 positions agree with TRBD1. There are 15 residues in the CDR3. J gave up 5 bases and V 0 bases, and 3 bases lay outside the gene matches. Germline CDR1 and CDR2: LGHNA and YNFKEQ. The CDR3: CASSQDDRGQETQYF. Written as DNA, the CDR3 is TGTGCCAGCAGCCAAGACGACAGGGGGCAGGAGACCCAGTACTTC.

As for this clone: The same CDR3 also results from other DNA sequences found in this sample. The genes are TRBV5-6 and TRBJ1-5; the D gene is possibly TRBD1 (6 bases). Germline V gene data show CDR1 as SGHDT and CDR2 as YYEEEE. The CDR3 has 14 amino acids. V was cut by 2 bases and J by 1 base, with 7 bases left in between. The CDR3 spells CASSFRGSNQPQHF. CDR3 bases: TGTGCCAGCAGCTTCAGGGGAAGCAATCAGCCCCAGCATTTT.

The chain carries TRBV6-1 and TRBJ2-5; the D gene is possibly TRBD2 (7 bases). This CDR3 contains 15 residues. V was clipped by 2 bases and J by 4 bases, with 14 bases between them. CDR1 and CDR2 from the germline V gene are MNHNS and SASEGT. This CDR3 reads CASSEMWGGGETQYF. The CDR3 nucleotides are TGTGCCAGCAGTGAAATGTGGGGGGGCGGAGAGACCCAGTACTTC.

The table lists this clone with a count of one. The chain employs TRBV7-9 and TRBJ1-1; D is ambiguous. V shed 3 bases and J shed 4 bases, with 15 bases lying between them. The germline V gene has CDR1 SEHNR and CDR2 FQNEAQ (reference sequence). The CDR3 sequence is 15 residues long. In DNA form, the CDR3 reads TGTGCCAGCAGCTTCCCTCCTAGAGGAATCACTGAAGCTTTCTTT. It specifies CASSFPPRGITEAFF.

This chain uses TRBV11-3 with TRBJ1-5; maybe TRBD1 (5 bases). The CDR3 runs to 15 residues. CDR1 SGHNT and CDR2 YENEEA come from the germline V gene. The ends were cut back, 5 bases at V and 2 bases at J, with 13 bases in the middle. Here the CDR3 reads CASSPQWGGNQPQHF. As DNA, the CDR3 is TGTGCCAGCAGCCCCCAGTGGGGGGGCAATCAGCCCCAGCATTTT.

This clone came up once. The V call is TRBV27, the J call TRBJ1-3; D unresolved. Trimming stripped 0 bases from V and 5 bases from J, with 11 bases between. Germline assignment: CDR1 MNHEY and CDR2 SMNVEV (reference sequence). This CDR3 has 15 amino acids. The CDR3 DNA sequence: TGTGCCAGCAGTTTATCTTCCCAGGCCAGAAACACCATATATTTT. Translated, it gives CASSLSSQARNTIYF.

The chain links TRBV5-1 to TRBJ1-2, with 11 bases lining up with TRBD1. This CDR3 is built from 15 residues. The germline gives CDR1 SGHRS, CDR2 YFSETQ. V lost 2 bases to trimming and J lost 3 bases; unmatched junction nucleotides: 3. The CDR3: CASSFWTGGDYGYTF. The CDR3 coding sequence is TGCGCCAGCAGCTTTTGGACAGGGGGCGACTATGGCTACACCTTC.

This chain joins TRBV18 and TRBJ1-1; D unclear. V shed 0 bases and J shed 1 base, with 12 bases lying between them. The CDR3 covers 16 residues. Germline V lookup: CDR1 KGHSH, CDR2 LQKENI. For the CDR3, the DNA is TGTGCCAGCTCACCACCCATGAGACAAGGGAACACTGAAGCTTTCTTT. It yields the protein CASSPPMRQGNTEAFF.

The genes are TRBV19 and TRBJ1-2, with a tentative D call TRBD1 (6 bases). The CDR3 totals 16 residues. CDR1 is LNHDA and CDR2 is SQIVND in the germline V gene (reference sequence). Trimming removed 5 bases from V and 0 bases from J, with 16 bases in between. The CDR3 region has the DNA TGTGCCAGTAGTGCCCGTACCAGGGGAGCTAACTATGGCTACACCTTC. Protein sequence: CASSARTRGANYGYTF.

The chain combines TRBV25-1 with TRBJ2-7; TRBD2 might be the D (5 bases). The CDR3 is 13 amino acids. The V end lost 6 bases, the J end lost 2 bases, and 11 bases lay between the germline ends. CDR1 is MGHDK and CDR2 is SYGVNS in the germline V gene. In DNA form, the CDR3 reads TGTGCCAGCAGACCCACCGGGGCCTACGAGCAGTACTTC. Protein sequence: CASRPTGAYEQYF.

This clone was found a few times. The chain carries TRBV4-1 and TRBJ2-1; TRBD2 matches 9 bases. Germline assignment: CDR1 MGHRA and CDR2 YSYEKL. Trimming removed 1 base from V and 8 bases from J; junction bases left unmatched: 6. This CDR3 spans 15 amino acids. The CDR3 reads CASSQAWRGGDEQFF. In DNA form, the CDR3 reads TGCGCCAGCAGCCAAGCCTGGCGGGGGGGGGATGAGCAGTTCTTC.

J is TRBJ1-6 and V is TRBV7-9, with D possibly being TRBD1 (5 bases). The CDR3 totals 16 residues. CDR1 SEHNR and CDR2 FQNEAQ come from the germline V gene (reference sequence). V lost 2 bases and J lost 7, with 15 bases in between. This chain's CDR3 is CASSLMGPNPNSPLHF. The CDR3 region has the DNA TGTGCCAGCAGCTTAATGGGGCCAAATCCCAATTCACCCCTCCACTTT. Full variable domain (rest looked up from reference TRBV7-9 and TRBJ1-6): DTGVSQNPRHKITKRGQNVTFRCDPISEHNRLYWYRQTLGQGPEFLTYFQNEAQLEKSRLLSDRFSAERPKGSFSTLEIQRTEQGDSAMYLCASSLMGPNPNSPLHFGNGTRLTVT.

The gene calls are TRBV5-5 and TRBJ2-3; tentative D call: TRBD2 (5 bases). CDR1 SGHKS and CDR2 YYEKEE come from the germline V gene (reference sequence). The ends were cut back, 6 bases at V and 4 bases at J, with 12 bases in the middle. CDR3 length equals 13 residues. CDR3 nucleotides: TGTGCCAGCACCGAGGAGAGGGCAGATACGCAGTATTTT. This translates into CASTEERADTQYF.

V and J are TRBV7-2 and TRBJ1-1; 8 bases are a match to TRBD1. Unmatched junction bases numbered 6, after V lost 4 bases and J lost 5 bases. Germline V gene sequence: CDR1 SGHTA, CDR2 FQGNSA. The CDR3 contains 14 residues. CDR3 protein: CASSSGQGRTEAFF. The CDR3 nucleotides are TGTGCCAGCAGCTCTGGACAGGGAAGGACTGAAGCTTTCTTT. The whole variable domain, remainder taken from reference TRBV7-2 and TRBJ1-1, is GAGVSQSPSNKVTEKGKDVELRCDPISGHTALYWYRQSLGQGLEFLIYFQGNSAPDKSGLPSDRFSAERTGGSVSTLTIQRTQQEDSAVYLCASSSGQGRTEAFFGQGTRLTVV.